Presented here are 19 T cell receptor beta chains from one specimen sequenced in a study of cytomegalovirus exposure and HLA in healthy donors. PCR primers comprised 60 Vbeta and 13 Jbeta primers. The repertoire was sequenced with immunoSEQ multiplex PCR; TCRdb's copy has only in-frame clones and lacks some. This sample has fewer than 180,000 clones, with 60% to 85% found just once. The sequencing sample was made of PBMCs. The source is a man in his fifties in good health and CMV-seropositive.

This chain links TRBV18 with TRBJ2-7, with TRBD1 matching over 8 bases. This CDR3 is 15 amino acids long. V shed 3 bases and J 6 bases; nucleotides not matched to a gene: 10. CDR1 and CDR2 from the germline V gene are KGHSH and LQKENI. CDR3 protein: CASSPRQGRKLEQYF. The CDR3 DNA sequence: TGTGCCAGCTCACCCCGACAGGGGCGAAAACTCGAGCAGTACTTC.

In nucleotides, the CDR3 is TGTGCCAGCAGCCCGGGGACTAGCTACAACTTTGATACGCAGTATTTT. Encoded protein: CASSPGTSYNFDTQYF. V usage is TRBV5-6 and J usage is TRBJ2-3; TRBD2 matches 9 bases. J was trimmed by 6 bases and V by 4 bases; bases with no gene match: 12. The germline V gene has CDR1 SGHDT and CDR2 YYEEEE. The CDR3 is 16 residues long.

The rearrangement joins TRBV25-1 to TRBJ2-1; 9 positions match TRBD2. The CDR3 spans 17 residues. Germline V gene data show CDR1 as MGHDK and CDR2 as SYGVNS. The J segment lost 9 bases and the V segment lost 4 bases, leaving 16 bases of the junction unmatched. This CDR3 reads CASSVLGASGKGCEQFF. The CDR3 region has the DNA TGTGCCAGCAGTGTCCTAGGGGCTAGCGGGAAGGGCTGTGAGCAGTTCTTC. Based on the CDR3 plus reference TRBV25-1 and TRBJ2-1, the full variable domain is EADIYQTPRYLVIGTGKKITLECSQTMGHDKMYWYQQDPGMELHLIHYSYGVNSTEKGDLSSESTVSRIRTEHFPLTLESARPSHTSQYLCASSVLGASGKGCEQFFGPGTRLTVL.

The chain employs TRBV5-1 and TRBJ2-7, with 7 nucleotides matching TRBD2. The CDR3 has 14 residues. CDR1 and CDR2 (germline): SGHRS, YFSETQ. Trimming at V came to 0 bases and at J to 6 bases, leaving 6 bases not matched to a gene. The CDR3 reads CASSLGAGDSEQYF. The DNA for the CDR3 is TGCGCCAGCAGCTTGGGCGCGGGAGACTCCGAGCAGTACTTC.

This sequence joins TRBV7-9 and TRBJ2-7; a weak D match, TRBD1 (5 bases). Trimming cost V 6 bases and J 7 bases, with 16 bases left between them. The CDR3 contains 13 residues. Germline assignment: CDR1 SEHNR and CDR2 FQNEAQ (reference sequence). CDR3 in amino acids: CASSYDSRVEQYF. In DNA, the CDR3 is TGTGCCAGCAGTTATGACAGCCGGGTAGAGCAGTACTTC.

This chain joins TRBV5-1 and TRBJ1-1; possible D gene TRBD1, 6 bases. CDR1 and CDR2 (germline): SGHRS, YFSETQ. V was cut by 0 bases and J by 10 bases, with 13 bases left in between. CDR3 length: 13 amino acids. This CDR3 reads CASSLEGGPLAFF. CDR3 DNA sequence: TGCGCCAGCAGCTTGGAGGGGGGGCCCCTAGCTTTCTTT.

This clone was seen once. This chain connects TRBV5-1 to TRBJ1-5; D is ambiguous. The length of the CDR3 is 15 residues. V lost 4 bases and J lost 0, with 11 bases in between. Germline CDR1 reads SGHRS; CDR2 reads YFSETQ. CDR3 DNA sequence: TGCGCCAGCAGCCACGACGGGGATAGCAATCAGCCCCAGCATTTT. This encodes CASSHDGDSNQPQHF. The full variable domain, rest sourced from reference TRBV5-1 and TRBJ1-5, is KAGVTQTPRYLIKTRGQQVTLSCSPISGHRSVSWYQQTPGQGLQFLFEYFSETQRNKGNFPGRFSGRQFSNSRSEMNVSTLELGDSALYLCASSHDGDSNQPQHFGDGTRLSIL.

The chain is built from TRBV5-1 and TRBJ2-5; D gene uncertain. In germline, CDR1 is SGHRS, CDR2 YFSETQ. The CDR3 runs 15 residues. Trimming shortened V by 3 bases and J by 5 bases, and 17 bases separated the two germline ends. The CDR3 coding sequence is TGCGCCAGCAGCTCCGGGTCCGAACGCTTTGAGACCCAGTACTTC. Translated, it gives CASSSGSERFETQYF.

This clone occurred once. The rearrangement links TRBV10-3 to TRBJ1-1, with a possible D match to TRBD1 (5 bases). The CDR3 extends over 14 amino acids. Trimming shortened V by 0 bases and J by 1 base, and 6 bases separated the two germline ends. Germline V lookup: CDR1 ENHRY, CDR2 SYGVKD. CDR3 loop: CAISESRGNTEAFF. DNA of the CDR3: TGTGCCATCAGTGAGTCTAGGGGGAACACTGAAGCTTTCTTT.

This chain links TRBV30 with TRBJ1-2; tentative D call: TRBD1 (5 bases). Trimming took off 5 bases at V and 4 bases at J, with 17 bases between the two ends. The CDR3 is made up of 14 amino acids. Germline V gene data show CDR1 as GTSNPN and CDR2 as SVGIG (reference sequence). Here the CDR3 reads CAWGRGGQAYGYTF. The CDR3, as DNA: TGTGCCTGGGGGAGGGGCGGGCAGGCCTATGGCTACACCTTC.

The chain is built from TRBV7-2 and TRBJ2-1; 7 bases are a match to TRBD2. In germline, CDR1 is SGHTA, CDR2 FQGNSA. The V and J ends lost 8 bases and 0 bases, in that order; junction bases with no gene match: 4. The CDR3 spans 14 residues. The CDR3 DNA sequence: TGTGCCAGCGTCCGGGACTACTCCTACAATGAGCAGTTCTTC. Amino acids: CASVRDYSYNEQFF.

The J gene is TRBJ2-7, the V gene TRBV28, with D perhaps TRBD2 (6 bases). CDR3 length equals 16 residues. Trimming took 5 bases from V and 4 from J, leaving 21 bases between them. Per the germline V gene, CDR1 is MDHEN and CDR2 is SYDVKM. CDR3 DNA sequence: TGTGCCAGCAGTCCACCCATGGGCGCCGGGGGTTACGAGCAGTACTTC. Translated: CASSPPMGAGGYEQYF.

This clone appeared many times. Other nucleotide sequences from this sample produce the same CDR3. The chain joins TRBV11-2 to TRBJ2-3; 8 bases are shared with TRBD2. This CDR3 comprises 14 residues. J lost 3 bases, V lost 6 bases, and 5 bases had no gene match. CDR1 is SGHAT and CDR2 is FQNNGV in the germline V gene. CDR3 nucleotide sequence: TGTGCCAGCAGGCTAGCGGGCCTTACAGATACGCAGTATTTT. Translated, it gives CASRLAGLTDTQYF.

This chain connects TRBV7-2 to TRBJ2-7; D is ambiguous. There are 13 residues in the CDR3. V was pared by 3 bases and J by 5 bases, with 11 bases between. Germline CDR1 SGHTA, CDR2 FQGNSA. CDR3 protein: CASSFIIEDEQYF. CDR3 DNA: TGTGCCAGCAGCTTCATCATTGAGGACGAGCAGTACTTC.

V usage is TRBV2 and J usage is TRBJ1-6; D is perhaps TRBD1 (5 bases). Germline V gene data show CDR1 as SNHLY and CDR2 as FYNNEI. Trimming removed 4 bases from V and 7 bases from J, with 14 bases in between. The CDR3 extends over 15 amino acids. CDR3 sequence: CASSGFRVENSPLHF. The CDR3 DNA reads TGTGCCAGCAGTGGATTCAGGGTAGAGAATTCACCCCTCCACTTT.

The rearrangement uses TRBV5-6 and TRBJ2-5, with 10 nucleotides matching TRBD2. CDR1 is SGHDT, CDR2 YYEEEE, per germline. This CDR3 spans 16 amino acids. V shed 3 bases and J 5 bases; nucleotides not matched to a gene: 10. CDR3 protein: CASSWETSGSRETQYF. The CDR3 coding sequence is TGTGCCAGCAGCTGGGAGACTAGCGGGTCACGGGAGACCCAGTACTTC.

This clone occurred once. V and J are TRBV28 and TRBJ2-7, with a possible D match to TRBD1 (5 bases). Germline V lookup: CDR1 MDHEN, CDR2 SYDVKM. Trimming stripped 4 bases from V and 4 bases from J, with 14 bases between. This CDR3 region has 14 residues. The CDR3 is CASSYGRERYEQYF. DNA for the CDR3: TGTGCCAGCAGTTACGGCAGGGAAAGGTACGAGCAGTACTTC.

The chain combines TRBV5-1 with TRBJ2-5, with a weak D call TRBD2 (5 bases). CDR1 and CDR2 (germline): SGHRS, YFSETQ. This CDR3 comprises 14 residues. Deletions cut 0 bases from V and 0 bases from J, with 6 bases between. CDR3 coding DNA: TGCGCCAGCAGCTTGGTCGGGAACCAAGAGACCCAGTACTTC. It is translated as CASSLVGNQETQYF.

The rearrangement uses TRBV2 and TRBJ1-1; unclear D gene. Germline CDR1 SNHLY, CDR2 FYNNEI. Trimming stripped 1 base from V and 5 bases from J, with 14 bases between. The CDR3 runs 15 residues. The CDR3 nucleotides read TGTGCCAGCAGTGAAGAGGGCGGATCGGGGACTGAAGCTTTCTTT. This encodes CASSEEGGSGTEAFF. The complete variable domain, with remaining parts taken from reference TRBV2 and TRBJ1-1, reads EPEVTQTPSHQVTQMGQEVILRCVPISNHLYFYWYRQILGQKVEFLVSFYNNEISEKSEIFDDQFSVERPDGSNFTLKIRSTKLEDSAMYFCASSEEGGSGTEAFFGQGTRLTVV.